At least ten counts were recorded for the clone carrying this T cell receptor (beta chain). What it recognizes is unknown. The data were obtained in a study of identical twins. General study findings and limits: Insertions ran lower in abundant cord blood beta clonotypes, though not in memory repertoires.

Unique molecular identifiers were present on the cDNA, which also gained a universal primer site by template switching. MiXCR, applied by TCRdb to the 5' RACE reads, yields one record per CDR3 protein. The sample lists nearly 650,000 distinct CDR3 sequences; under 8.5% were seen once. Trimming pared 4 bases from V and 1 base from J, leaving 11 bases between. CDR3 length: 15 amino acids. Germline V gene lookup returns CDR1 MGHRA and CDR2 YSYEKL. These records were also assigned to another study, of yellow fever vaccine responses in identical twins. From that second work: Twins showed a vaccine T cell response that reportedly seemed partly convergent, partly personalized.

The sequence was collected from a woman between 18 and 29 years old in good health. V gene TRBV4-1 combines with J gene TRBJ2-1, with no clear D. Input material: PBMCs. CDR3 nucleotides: TGCGCCAGCAGCCTTTCAAAAGGATCCTACAATGAGCAGTTCTTC. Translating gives CASSLSKGSYNEQFF.